The 20 T cell receptor beta chains given below trace back to one sample, sequenced in a study of early T cells in non-severe SARS-CoV-2 infection (TCRdb year 2021). Libraries were constructed by 5' RACE. The run used a NextSeq 500. TCRdb reprocessed the public reads (quality trimming at Q25 with fastp, clone calling with MiXCR) and kept in-frame beta chains. Merged by CDR3 protein, the rows form single entries marked with the most common genes and DNA. Across this sample there are some 58,000 distinct CDR3 sequences, with approximately 10% seen only once. Approximately 3% of the sample is in the top ten clones. The source material was whole blood, sampled at baseline. The receptors originated from an adult who was a healthcare worker with PCR-confirmed SARS-CoV-2 infection or an uninfected control (not recorded which).

This clonotype turned up a few times. The V call is TRBV10-3, the J call TRBJ2-2, with a tentative D call TRBD2 (5 bases). The germline V gene encodes CDR1 ENHRY and CDR2 SYGVKD. V lost 11 bases and J 4 bases, leaving 14 bases between the germline ends. This CDR3 comprises 13 residues. In nucleotides, the CDR3 is TGTGCCTCGCGAGGGTCAACCACCGGGGAGCTGTTTTTT. Its translation: CASRGSTTGELFF.

Many counts were recorded for this clonotype. For the CDR3, the DNA is TGTGCCAGCAGCTCCAGCCGGGACACGGGTTTCACTGAAGCTTTCTTT. This sequence encodes CASSSSRDTGFTEAFF. The chain couples TRBV7-8 to TRBJ1-1; a weak D match, TRBD1 (6 bases). Deletions cut 4 bases from V and 4 bases from J, with 19 bases between. The CDR3 is 16 residues long. In germline, CDR1 is SGHVS, CDR2 FQNEAQ.

V gene TRBV6-6 combines with J gene TRBJ2-3, with 12 bases identical to TRBD2. Germline lookup yields CDR1 MNHNY and CDR2 SVGAGI (reference sequence). The CDR3 runs 21 residues. Trimming at V came to 2 bases and at J to 3 bases, leaving 18 bases not matched to a gene. The CDR3 DNA follows: TGTGCCAGCAGTTACACGCCGTTAGAGACTAGCGGGAGAAAGGGAACAGATACGCAGTATTTT. Translated: CASSYTPLETSGRKGTDTQYF.

This clonotype has more than one count but fewer than ten. The V gene is TRBV15, the J gene TRBJ2-7; D assignment may be TRBD1 or TRBD2 (5 bases each). There are 15 residues in the CDR3. Trimming took 3 bases from V and 2 from J, leaving 14 bases between them. Germline values: CDR1 LNHNV, CDR2 YYDKDF (reference sequence). The CDR3 nucleotides are TGTGCCACCAGCAGGTCCGGGACGGGCACCTACGAGCAGTACTTC. It encodes CATSRSGTGTYEQYF. The full variable domain, with the rest looked up from reference TRBV15 and TRBJ2-7, is DAMVIQNPRYQVTQFGKPVTLSCSQTLNHNVMYWYQQKSSQAPKLLFHYYDKDFNNEADTPDNFQSRRPNTSFCFLDIRSPGLGDTAMYLCATSRSGTGTYEQYFGPGTRLTVT.

The V and J genes are TRBV7-9 and TRBJ2-2; D may be TRBD2 (5 bases). Trimming stripped 5 bases from V and 4 bases from J, with 11 bases between. Germline loops: CDR1 SEHNR, CDR2 FQNEAQ (reference sequence). The CDR3 sequence is 14 residues long. The CDR3 DNA reads TGTGCCAGCAGCCCGATTGCGGGCACCGGGGAGCTGTTTTTT. It encodes CASSPIAGTGELFF.

This clonotype was seen at least ten times. This sequence joins TRBV7-9 and TRBJ2-7; D call uncertain. The V end was cut by 3 bases, the J end by 4 bases, with 7 bases between. This CDR3 has 12 residues. Looked up from germline, CDR1 is SEHNR and CDR2 is FQNEAQ (reference sequence). CDR3 DNA: TGTGCCAGCAGCTTCACAGCTTACGAGCAGTACTTC. Protein: CASSFTAYEQYF.

CDR3 region: CASSLGGHRTDTQYF. The CDR3 coding sequence is TGTGCCAGCAGCTTGGGGGGACACCGCACAGATACGCAGTATTTT. V gene TRBV5-4 combines with J gene TRBJ2-3; a possible D gene is TRBD1 (6 bases). The CDR3 sequence is 15 residues long. The germline CDR1 and CDR2 sequences are SGHNT and YYREEE (reference sequence). Trimming removed 0 bases at V and 1 base at J, with 9 bases between.

The V gene is TRBV7-9, the J gene TRBJ2-3; the D gene is possibly TRBD2 (6 bases). The germline V gene has CDR1 SEHNR and CDR2 FQNEAQ (reference sequence). Trimming shortened V by 5 bases and J by 2 bases, and 14 bases separated the two germline ends. This CDR3 comprises 15 residues. Written as DNA, the CDR3 is TGTGCCAGCAGCAGGCGGCGGGGCTCCACAGATACGCAGTATTTT. Its protein product is CASSRRRGSTDTQYF. The full variable domain, with the rest looked up from reference TRBV7-9 and TRBJ2-3, is DTGVSQNPRHKITKRGQNVTFRCDPISEHNRLYWYRQTLGQGPEFLTYFQNEAQLEKSRLLSDRFSAERPKGSFSTLEIQRTEQGDSAMYLCASSRRRGSTDTQYFGPGTRLTVL.

A few counts support this clonotype. The chain has TRBV19 and TRBJ2-5, with 7 bases lining up with TRBD2. The V and J ends lost 4 bases and 2 bases, in that order; junction bases with no gene match: 4. Germline loops: CDR1 LNHDA, CDR2 SQIVND (reference sequence). This CDR3 has 14 residues. CDR3 sequence reads: CASSKAGIQETQYF. The CDR3 DNA sequence: TGTGCCAGTAGTAAAGCGGGGATTCAAGAGACCCAGTACTTC.

This clonotype was observed a few times. The gene calls are TRBV19 and TRBJ2-5; 7 bases are shared with TRBD1. Germline CDR1 reads LNHDA; CDR2 reads SQIVND (reference sequence). The CDR3 length is 13 residues. V shed 5 bases and J 7 bases; nucleotides not matched to a gene: 7. In DNA, the CDR3 is TGTGCCAGTAGTTCAGACAGGGCTGGGACCCAGTACTTC. Amino acids: CASSSDRAGTQYF.

This clonotype was seen at least ten times. The V gene is TRBV12-3 or TRBV12-4, the J gene TRBJ1-2, with 7 bases that match TRBD1. The CDR3 totals 15 residues. V dropped 4 bases and J dropped 6; count of bases not matched to a gene: 11. CDR3 loop: CASSSTRTGNNGYTF. CDR3 sequence (DNA): TGTGCCAGCAGTTCAACCCGGACAGGCAATAATGGCTACACCTTC.

The V and J genes are TRBV6-5 and TRBJ1-6; D gene uncertain. Trimming removed 0 bases from V and 1 base from J, with 16 bases in between. The CDR3 runs to 19 residues. The germline V gene has CDR1 MNHEY and CDR2 SVGAGI. Here the CDR3 reads CASSYSIARGRSYNSPLHF. In DNA, the CDR3 is TGTGCCAGCAGTTACTCGATTGCCCGAGGGAGGTCCTATAATTCACCCCTCCACTTT.

This clonotype was seen a handful of times. The genes are TRBV20-1 and TRBJ2-5, with 8 nucleotides matching TRBD2. This CDR3 has 15 residues. Germline trimming cut 5 bases from V and 1 base from J; bases unmatched to any gene: 9. In germline, CDR1 is DFQATT, CDR2 SNEGSKA (reference sequence). The CDR3 region is CSAPPLGLAQETQYF. CDR3 in DNA: TGCAGTGCTCCCCCCCTTGGACTAGCCCAAGAGACCCAGTACTTC.

This chain uses TRBV5-1 with TRBJ2-5; D is undetermined. Trimming took off 4 bases at V and 5 bases at J, with 9 bases between the two ends. The CDR3 is 12 residues long. CDR1 and CDR2 from the germline V gene are SGHRS and YFSETQ. The CDR3 nucleotides read TGCGCCAGCAGCACCAATGTGGAGACCCAGTACTTC. This translates into CASSTNVETQYF.

The chain has TRBV9 and TRBJ2-7; D is perhaps TRBD2 (6 bases). There are 14 residues in the CDR3. Germline lookup yields CDR1 SGDLS and CDR2 YYNGEE. V gave up 4 bases and J gave up 5 bases, with 16 bases separating them. CDR3 DNA: TGTGCCAGCAGCCGGGGACTTGACAACAACGAGCAGTACTTC. It encodes CASSRGLDNNEQYF.

This chain uses TRBV15 with TRBJ1-1; D unclear. V was clipped by 1 base and J by 2 bases, with 8 bases between them. CDR3 length equals 14 residues. Germline V gene data show CDR1 as LNHNV and CDR2 as YYDKDF (reference sequence). The CDR3 DNA is TGTGCCACCAGCAGAGCAACATTTAACACTGAAGCTTTCTTT. Translating gives CATSRATFNTEAFF.

The chain joins TRBV12-3 or TRBV12-4 to TRBJ1-6, with D possibly being TRBD1 (5 bases). This CDR3 has 15 residues. The germline V and J ends were trimmed by 3 bases and 8 bases, with 14 bases remaining between them. CDR3 sequence: CASSFSGTIYSPLHF. The CDR3 nucleotides read TGTGCCAGCAGTTTCTCCGGGACCATATATTCACCCCTCCACTTT.

In this sample, this clonotype turned up a few times. The V gene is TRBV7-6, the J gene TRBJ1-5, with 10 bases identical to TRBD1. V was clipped by 5 bases and J by 7 bases; unmatched bases: 11. This CDR3 spans 16 amino acids. Germline V gene sequence: CDR1 SGHVS, CDR2 FNYEAQ. For the CDR3, the DNA is TGTGCCAGCAGCCTCGCGATAGGGGGACAGGGGCAGCCCCAGCATTTT. Protein sequence: CASSLAIGGQGQPQHF.

The rearrangement uses TRBV30 and TRBJ1-6; perhaps TRBD1 as D (5 bases). V gave up 3 bases and J gave up 8 bases, with 14 bases separating them. The CDR3 spans 14 residues. The germline V gene has CDR1 GTSNPN and CDR2 SVGIG (reference sequence). CDR3 bases: TGTGCCTGGAGCCAAGACAGACAAGATTCACCCCTCCACTTT. Translated: CAWSQDRQDSPLHF.

This clonotype occurred many times. This CDR3 reads CASSLKITGMNPGELFF. The CDR3 region has the DNA TGTGCCAGCAGCCTCAAAATAACAGGGATGAATCCCGGGGAGCTGTTTTTT. V usage is TRBV5-4 and J usage is TRBJ2-2, with a tentative D call TRBD1 (6 bases). The CDR3 totals 17 residues. With 4 bases removed from V and 6 bases from J, the gap between germline ends came to 22 bases. In germline, CDR1 is SGHNT, CDR2 YYREEE (reference sequence).